The rows below give T cell receptor beta chains drawn from one sample of a study of control samples from healthy donors and cancer patients. This table comes from immunoSEQ multiplex PCR, and its TCRdb copy is limited to in-frame clones, with some not included. Altogether approximately 190,000 clones are present, roughly nine tenths being singletons, with the ten largest covering approximately 1.8%. Sequencing was carried out using blood. These receptors all come from a man aged 30-40 years in good health. CDR3s leave out the opening cysteine and the closing phenylalanine or tryptophan. D genes are given only for firm matches. Expanded clones get a size class; other rows say once, few or many, or leave the size out.

v_gene	d_gene	abundance	CDR3aa
TRBV19	TRBD1	-	ASSILGTGKYTDGYT
TRBV19	-	-	ASSIGGSATTTSETQY
TRBV9	-	-	ASSSSGGSYGYT
TRBV7-9	-	-	ASSLEGGYT
TRBV5-1	-	few	ASSKLGGLDTEAF
TRBV12-3/TRBV12-4	-	once	ASSNTGPGQY
TRBV6-5	-	-	ASSYGTTEAF
TRBV11-2	-	-	ASSPGNYGYT
TRBV4-2	TRBD2	-	ASSQAGGQGNEQF
TRBV18	TRBD1	-	ASSLDRADSRAF
TRBV6-5	TRBD1	-	ASSSDRGANQPQH
TRBV2	-	-	ASSGGVTEAF
TRBV29-1	-	-	SVKRGRTKNIQY
TRBV19	TRBD1	-	ASSPRTGGKVAYNEQF
TRBV5-5	-	-	ASSEGFRTAAYEQY
TRBV10-3	-	-	AISPGVSGNTIY
TRBV2	TRBD1	-	ASRTGTTNSPLH
TRBV3-1/TRBV3-2	-	few	ASSQEGEFPGNTIY
TRBV13	TRBD1	-	ASSFLHLGQPNTEAF
TRBV4-2	TRBD2	once	ASSQVRGGNTDTQY
TRBV15	-	-	ATSRDRGRLQPQH
TRBV15	TRBD1	-	ATSRDVPGQGWWNTEAF
TRBV19	-	-	ASSFNKGDNQPQH
TRBV5-4	-	-	ASSLGVDTNTEAF
TRBV6-5	-	-	ASLRQASAEAF
TRBV6-2/TRBV6-3	-	-	ASSYSRGSYEQY
TRBV10-2	-	-	ASINPTGSSGNTIY
TRBV10-3	-	once	AISRQSGEKLF
TRBV2	-	-	ATRLDSLYTGELF
TRBV28	TRBD1	-	ASSSGGGWYTEAF
TRBV5-4	-	-	ASSADTYGYT
TRBV4-2	TRBD2	once	ASSQNAPRETSGLETQY
TRBV25-1	TRBD1	-	ASRVRGTAEAF
TRBV10-1	-	-	ASSENRYEQY
TRBV6-5	TRBD1	-	ASSSGQGNQPQH
TRBV6-6	-	-	ASSQMGTDTQY
TRBV25-1	-	-	ASSLQGSGANVLT
TRBV19	-	-	ASTPDSGANVLT
TRBV19	TRBD2	-	ASSMRLAGGHEQY
TRBV3-1/TRBV3-2	-	-	ASSPTAGTYYEQY
TRBV6-6	-	-	ASSRQFEAF
TRBV5-8	-	once	ASREGNTEAF
TRBV6-1	-	-	ASSESGGNQPQH
TRBV18	-	-	ASSSTQGIAQH
TRBV2	TRBD1	-	ASSTDGTGLEAF
TRBV3-1/TRBV3-2	-	-	ASSHYRAARADTQY
TRBV27	-	-	ASGVTGLGEQF
TRBV7-2	TRBD1	-	ASSPRDRARYGYT
TRBV19	TRBD1	-	ASSQTGVSEAF
TRBV27	-	-	ASRGGLSNTEAF
TRBV6-2/TRBV6-3	TRBD2	-	ASSLQRGVKFRGELF
TRBV29-1	-	-	SVEDRQASYEQY
TRBV5-1	-	-	ASSLHHQSSYNEQF
TRBV11-2	TRBD1	-	ASSSPHGQGRNTEAF
TRBV2	TRBD2	-	ASTASGVTDTQY
TRBV6-5	-	-	ASRDGIDTEAF
TRBV5-1	-	-	ASSLRGRNTEAF
TRBV3-1/TRBV3-2	-	-	ASSQDLRAQGYT
TRBV7-9	-	-	ASSLGTATNEKLF